This T cell receptor (beta chain) was sequenced for a study of blood T cell repertoires in COVID-19. Study at large: PBMCs, B-cell-depleted T cells, or T cells were the source of the cDNA or gDNA that made up the material.

The CDR3 runs 15 residues. Trimming removed 5 bases from V and 7 bases from J; junction bases left unmatched: 9. CDR1 and CDR2 from the germline V gene are SGHRS and YFSETQ. It was during active infection that Seattle patients were enrolled and then longitudinally followed. The authors' processing: Reference gene primer amplification gave estimated nucleated cell counts. The method was immunoSEQ multiplex PCR; TCRdb's version includes in-frame clones alone and lacks a portion of them. The V and J calls and clone size are taken from that table; D and trimming were inferred from the DNA. The table has under 250,000 clones, 88% seen once; the top ten hold roughly a sixth.

This receptor was identified in a man aged 50 to 60 with COVID-19, enrolled during active disease. The chain has TRBV5-1 and TRBJ2-7; 13 bases fit TRBD2. Specimen: peripheral blood. CDR3 region: CASSSTSGRASEQYF. CDR3 in DNA: TGCGCCAGCAGTTCCACTAGCGGGAGGGCCAGTGAGCAGTACTTC.